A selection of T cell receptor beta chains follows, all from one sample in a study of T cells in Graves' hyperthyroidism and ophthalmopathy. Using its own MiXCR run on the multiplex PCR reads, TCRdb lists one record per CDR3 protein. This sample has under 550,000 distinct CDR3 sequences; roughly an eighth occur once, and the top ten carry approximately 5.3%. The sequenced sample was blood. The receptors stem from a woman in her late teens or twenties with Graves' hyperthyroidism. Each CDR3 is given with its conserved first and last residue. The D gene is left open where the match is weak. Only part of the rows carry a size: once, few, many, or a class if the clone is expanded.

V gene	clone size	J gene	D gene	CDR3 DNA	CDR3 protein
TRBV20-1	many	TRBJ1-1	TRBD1	TGCAGTGCTTCCGCCACAGGGGACCACACTGAAGCTTTCTTT	CSASATGDHTEAFF
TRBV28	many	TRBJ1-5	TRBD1	TGTGCCAGCAGAGCCAGGGGGCTGAGCAATCAGCCCCAGCATTTT	CASRARGLSNQPQHF
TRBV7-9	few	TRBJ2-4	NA	TGTGCCAGCAGCTTATCACTAGCCGGCAAAAACATTCAGTACTTC	CASSLSLAGKNIQYF
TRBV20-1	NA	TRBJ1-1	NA	TGCAGTGCTAGTCGGTCCCTGAACACTGAAGCTTTCTTT	CSASRSLNTEAFF
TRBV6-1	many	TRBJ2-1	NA	TGTGCCAGCAGTGTGGGGGCGGGATCACACAATGAGCAGTTCTTC	CASSVGAGSHNEQFF
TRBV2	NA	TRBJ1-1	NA	TGTGCCAGCAGGGGATCGTACCACCCTAGGGAGCCTGAAGCTTTCTTT	CASRGSYHPREPEAFF
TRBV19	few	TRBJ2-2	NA	TGTGCCAGTAGTATCGGGGAAAGGGCCGGGGAGCTGTTTTTT	CASSIGERAGELFF
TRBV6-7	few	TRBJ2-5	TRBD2	TGTGCCAGCAGTTACGGCGGGAGGCCCCAAGAGACCCAGTACTTC	CASSYGGRPQETQYF
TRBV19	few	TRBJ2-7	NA	TGTGCCAGTAGCATGGGACAAGGTAAATCGTACGAGCAGTACTTC	CASSMGQGKSYEQYF
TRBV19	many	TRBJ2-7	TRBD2	TGTGCCAGTAGTATATTGGGACTAGCGGGAGACGAGCAGTACTTC	CASSILGLAGDEQYF
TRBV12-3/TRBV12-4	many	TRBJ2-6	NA	TGTGCCAGCAGTCCCCTGGACGGCGGCTCTGGGGCCAACGTCCTGACTTTC	CASSPLDGGSGANVLTF
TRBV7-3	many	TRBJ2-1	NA	TGTGCCAGCAGCTTGTTCTTTTACAATGAGCAGTTCTTC	CASSLFFYNEQFF
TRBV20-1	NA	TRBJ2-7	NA	TGCAGTGCTAGAGGGGGCGGGAAGTCCTACGAGCAGTACTTC	CSARGGGKSYEQYF
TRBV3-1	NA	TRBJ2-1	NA	TGTGCCAGCAGCCATGGAGGGGAGCAGTTCTTC	CASSHGGEQFF
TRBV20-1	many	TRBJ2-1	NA	TGCAGTGCTAGCAAGGGATACAATGAGCAGTTCTTC	CSASKGYNEQFF
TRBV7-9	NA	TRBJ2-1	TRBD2	TGTGCCAGCACCCTCGGGTGGGTAGCGGGAGAAAATGAGCAGTTCTTC	CASTLGWVAGENEQFF
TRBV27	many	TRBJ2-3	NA	TGTGCCAGCAGTTTAAGATGGACAGATACGCAGTATTTT	CASSLRWTDTQYF
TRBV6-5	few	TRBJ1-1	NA	TGTGCCAGCAGTTACTCGAATGGATTTCCCAGCCCGGCAGCGAACACTGAAGCTTTCTTT	CASSYSNGFPSPAANTEAFF
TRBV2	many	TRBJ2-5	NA	TGTGCCAGCAGGAGGGCAGGGGCTAAACAAGAGACCCAGTACTTC	CASRRAGAKQETQYF
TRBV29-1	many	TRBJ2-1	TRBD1	TGCAGCGTGCCAGGGGGTCGGCTTAACAATGAGCAGTTCTTC	CSVPGGRLNNEQFF
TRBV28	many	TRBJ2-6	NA	TGTGCCAGCAGTGGAATTACAGGGATCGGCTCTGGGGCCAACGTCCTGACTTTC	CASSGITGIGSGANVLTF
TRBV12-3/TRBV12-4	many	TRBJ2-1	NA	TGTGCCAGCAGTCCAGCCGTGGTGCCTGGGAGCAATGAGCAGTTCTTC	CASSPAVVPGSNEQFF
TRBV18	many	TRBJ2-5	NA	TGTGCCAGCAGCCGCCAAGAGACCCAGTACTTC	CASSRQETQYF
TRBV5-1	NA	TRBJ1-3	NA	TGCGCCAGCAGCTTGCGAGGCACAACCTTCTCTGGAAACACCATATATTTT	CASSLRGTTFSGNTIYF
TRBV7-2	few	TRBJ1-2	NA	TGTGCCAGCAGCTTGACTCTTGGCTACACCTTC	CASSLTLGYTF
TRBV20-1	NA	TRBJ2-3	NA	TGCAGTGCTAGAGATCGGGATCAGCCCCAGTATTTT	CSARDRDQPQYF
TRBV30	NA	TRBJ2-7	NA	TGTGCCTGGAGTCCTACATGGGGGATCTACGAGCAGTACTTC	CAWSPTWGIYEQYF
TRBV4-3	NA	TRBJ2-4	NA	TGCGCCAGCAGCCACTCCAACGGGCTCTACCACCTGAGAGCCAAAAACATTCAGTACTTC	CASSHSNGLYHLRAKNIQYF
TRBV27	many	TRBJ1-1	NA	TGTGCCAGCAGTTTATACGACCGGAGGAGTACTGAAGCTTTCTTT	CASSLYDRRSTEAFF
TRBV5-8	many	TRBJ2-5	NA	TGTGCCAGCAGCCGTCACCTTCTGGGGGAGACCCAGTACTTC	CASSRHLLGETQYF
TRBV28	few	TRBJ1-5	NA	TGTGCCAGCAGTTCCGCCTTGGCAGAGAATGGACCCCAGCATTTT	CASSSALAENGPQHF
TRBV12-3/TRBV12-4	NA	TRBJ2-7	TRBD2	TGTGCCAGCAGTCCCCCGGGACTAGCGGGAGCTCAGCAGTACTTC	CASSPPGLAGAQQYF
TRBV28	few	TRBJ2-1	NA	TGTGCCAGCAGTTTATTTACGCGGGAACGACAGTTCTTC	CASSLFTRERQFF
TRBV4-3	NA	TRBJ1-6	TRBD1	TGCGCCAGCAGCCAAGAGGACAGGGTATCACCCCTCCACTTT	CASSQEDRVSPLHF
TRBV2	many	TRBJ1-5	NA	TGTGCCAGCAGATGGGGGTCGGATAGCAATCAGCCCCAGCATTTT	CASRWGSDSNQPQHF
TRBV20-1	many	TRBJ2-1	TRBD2	TGCAGTGCTAAGAGTTGGACTAGCGGATCCTCCTACAATGAGCAGTTCTTC	CSAKSWTSGSSYNEQFF
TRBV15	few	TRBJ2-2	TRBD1	TGTGCCACCAGCAGAGGGGACAGGAACACCGGGGAGCTGTTTTTT	CATSRGDRNTGELFF
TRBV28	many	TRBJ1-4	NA	TGTGCCAGCACCCAAAGGGGGTTCCCAACTAATGAAAAACTGTTTTTT	CASTQRGFPTNEKLFF
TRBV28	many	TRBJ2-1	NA	TGTGCCAGCAGTGTGCCGGGCCACCTCTACAATGAGCAGTTCTTC	CASSVPGHLYNEQFF
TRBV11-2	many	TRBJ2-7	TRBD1	TGTGCCAGCAGCGGGTTGACAGGGTTCGCCGAGCAGTACTTC	CASSGLTGFAEQYF
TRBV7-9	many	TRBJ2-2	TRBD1	TGTGCCAGCAGCTTTACCGGCCCTGGACAGGGGAACACCGGGGAGCTGTTTTTT	CASSFTGPGQGNTGELFF
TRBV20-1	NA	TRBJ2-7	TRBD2	TGCAGTGCTATTGGACTAGCGGGAGGTTCACCCTACGAGCAGTACTTC	CSAIGLAGGSPYEQYF
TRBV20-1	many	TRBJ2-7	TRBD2	TGCAGTGCTAGAGAGCGGGAGGGATCCTCCTACGAGCAGTACTTC	CSAREREGSSYEQYF
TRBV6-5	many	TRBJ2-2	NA	TGTGCCAGCAGTTACTCTAGCTTCACCGGGGAGCTGTTTTTT	CASSYSSFTGELFF
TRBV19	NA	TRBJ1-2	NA	TGTGCCAGTAGTCTAAACACGGGACACAAGATCTATGGCTACACCTTC	CASSLNTGHKIYGYTF
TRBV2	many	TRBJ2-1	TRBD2	TGTGCCAGCAGTGAGGTAGCGGGAAACAATGAGCAGTTCTTC	CASSEVAGNNEQFF
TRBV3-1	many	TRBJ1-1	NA	TGTGCCAGCAGCTACAGGGAGTGGGACACTGAAGCTTTCTTT	CASSYREWDTEAFF
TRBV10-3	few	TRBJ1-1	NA	TGTGCCATCAGTGAGTCTTTGGGTGAAGCTTTCTTT	CAISESLGEAFF
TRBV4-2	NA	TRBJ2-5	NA	TGTGCCAGCAGCCAAGATCAGGGGGGAGAAGAGACCCAGTACTTC	CASSQDQGGEETQYF
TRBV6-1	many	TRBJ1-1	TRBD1	TGTGCCAGCACCCCACAGGGGACCTTGCACACTGAAGCTTTCTTT	CASTPQGTLHTEAFF
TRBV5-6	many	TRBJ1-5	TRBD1	TGTGCCAGCAGCACAATGACAGGGACTACTCAGCCCCAGCATTTT	CASSTMTGTTQPQHF
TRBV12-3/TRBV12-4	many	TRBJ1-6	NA	TGTGCCAGCACCCAGGTTCGGAATTCACCCCTCCACTTT	CASTQVRNSPLHF
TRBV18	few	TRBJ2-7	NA	TGTGCCAGCTCATGGGGGCCCTCCGCCGAGCAGTACTTC	CASSWGPSAEQYF
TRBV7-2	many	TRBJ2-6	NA	TGTGCCAGCAGCTTAACAGGCCGCTCTGGGGCCAACGTCCTGACTTTC	CASSLTGRSGANVLTF
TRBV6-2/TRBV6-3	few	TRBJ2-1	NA	TGTGCCAGCAGTTACTCGAGCCTTACGGGCTTAATCTCCTACAATGAGCAGTTCTTC	CASSYSSLTGLISYNEQFF
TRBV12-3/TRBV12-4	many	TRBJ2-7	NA	TGTGCCAGCAGCCAGACACCCTACGAGCAGTACTTC	CASSQTPYEQYF
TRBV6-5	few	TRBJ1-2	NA	TGTGCCAGCAGTCCCCGGCAGCCGGATTATGGCTACACCTTC	CASSPRQPDYGYTF
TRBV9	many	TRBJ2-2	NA	TGTGCCAGCAGCGTAGAAAACACCGGGGAGCTGTTTTTT	CASSVENTGELFF
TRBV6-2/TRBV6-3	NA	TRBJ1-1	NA	TGTGCCAGCAGCTGGACGGGCAATTCTGAAGCTTTCTTT	CASSWTGNSEAFF